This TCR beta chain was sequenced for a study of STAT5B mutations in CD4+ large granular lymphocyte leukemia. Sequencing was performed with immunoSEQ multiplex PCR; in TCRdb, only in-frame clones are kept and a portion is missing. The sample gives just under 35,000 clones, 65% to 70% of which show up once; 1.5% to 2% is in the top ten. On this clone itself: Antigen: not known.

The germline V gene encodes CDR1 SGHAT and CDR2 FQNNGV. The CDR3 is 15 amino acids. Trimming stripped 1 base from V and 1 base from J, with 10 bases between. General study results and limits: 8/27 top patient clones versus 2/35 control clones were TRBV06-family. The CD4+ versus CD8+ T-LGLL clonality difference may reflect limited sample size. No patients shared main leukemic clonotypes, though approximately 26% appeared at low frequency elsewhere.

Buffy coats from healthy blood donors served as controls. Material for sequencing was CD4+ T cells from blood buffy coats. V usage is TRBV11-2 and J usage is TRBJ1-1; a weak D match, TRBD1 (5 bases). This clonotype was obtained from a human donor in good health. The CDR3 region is CASSLGRGKNTEAFF. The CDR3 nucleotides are TGTGCCAGCAGCTTAGGGCGGGGCAAGAACACTGAAGCTTTCTTT.